These T cell receptor beta chains were read from a single sample in a study of T cell responses to AZD1222 COVID-19 vaccine. The assay was immunoSEQ multiplex PCR, and TCRdb's table has in-frame clones only and misses some. The data show just under 35,000 clones, 65% to 90% seen once. The source material was peripheral blood, sampled on day 0 of AZD1222 vaccination. These receptors were taken from an adult in good health. Both conserved end residues are part of each CDR3. The order of the fields is D gene, J gene, clone size, V gene, CDR3 protein, CDR3 DNA. The D gene is left open where the match is weak. A row's size may be missing; if present it is once, few, many or a size class.

d_gene: NA; j_gene: TRBJ2-7; abundance: NA; v_gene: TRBV28; CDR3aa: CASSLASGDEQYF; CDR3nt: TGTGCCAGCAGTTTAGCTTCCGGAGACGAGCAGTACTTC
d_gene: NA; j_gene: TRBJ2-1; abundance: NA; v_gene: TRBV7-9; CDR3aa: CASSFSYNEQFF; CDR3nt: TGTGCCAGCAGCTTTTCTTACAATGAGCAGTTCTTC
d_gene: NA; j_gene: TRBJ1-3; abundance: NA; v_gene: TRBV3-1/TRBV3-2; CDR3aa: CASSQDLGLGNTIYF; CDR3nt: TGTGCCAGCAGCCAAGATCTAGGGCTAGGAAACACCATATATTTT
d_gene: NA; j_gene: TRBJ2-7; abundance: NA; v_gene: TRBV7-9; CDR3aa: CASSPLGEAEQYF; CDR3nt: TGTGCCAGCAGCCCCCTTGGGGAGGCCGAGCAGTACTTC
d_gene: NA; j_gene: TRBJ1-6; abundance: once; v_gene: TRBV7-2; CDR3aa: CASSLNGGRVHF; CDR3nt: TGTGCCAGCAGCTTAAACGGGGGACGAGTCCACTTT
d_gene: NA; j_gene: TRBJ2-2; abundance: NA; v_gene: TRBV14; CDR3aa: CASSLVYPGELFF; CDR3nt: TGTGCCAGCAGCCTGGTGTATCCCGGGGAGCTGTTTTTT
d_gene: NA; j_gene: TRBJ1-1; abundance: NA; v_gene: TRBV18; CDR3aa: CASSQRTAGGTEAFF; CDR3nt: TGTGCCAGCTCACAGCGCACGGCAGGTGGCACTGAAGCTTTCTTT
d_gene: NA; j_gene: TRBJ2-7; abundance: NA; v_gene: TRBV5-6; CDR3aa: CASSLGGDYEQYF; CDR3nt: TGTGCCAGCAGCTTGGGAGGGGACTACGAGCAGTACTTC
d_gene: NA; j_gene: TRBJ2-3; abundance: NA; v_gene: TRBV4-3; CDR3aa: CASSQGTGTPGDTQYF; CDR3nt: TGCGCCAGCAGCCAAGGAACCGGGACACCGGGAGATACGCAGTATTTT
d_gene: NA; j_gene: TRBJ2-1; abundance: NA; v_gene: TRBV30; CDR3aa: CAWSWGLRNYNEQFF; CDR3nt: TGTGCCTGGAGTTGGGGACTCCGCAACTACAATGAGCAGTTCTTC
d_gene: TRBD2; j_gene: TRBJ2-1; abundance: NA; v_gene: TRBV3-1/TRBV3-2; CDR3aa: CASSPYEAGGGEQFF; CDR3nt: TGTGCCAGCAGCCCATACGAAGCGGGAGGAGGAGAGCAGTTCTTC
d_gene: NA; j_gene: TRBJ1-1; abundance: NA; v_gene: TRBV11-1; CDR3aa: CASSFHSNTEAFF; CDR3nt: TGTGCCAGCAGCTTTCACAGCAACACTGAAGCTTTCTTT
d_gene: NA; j_gene: TRBJ2-7; abundance: NA; v_gene: TRBV5-3; CDR3aa: CARSEDRYEQYF; CDR3nt: TGTGCCAGAAGCGAGGACCGCTACGAGCAGTACTTC
d_gene: NA; j_gene: TRBJ2-3; abundance: NA; v_gene: TRBV6-1; CDR3aa: CASSDWFTDTQYF; CDR3nt: TGTGCCAGCAGTGATTGGTTTACAGATACGCAGTATTTT
d_gene: NA; j_gene: TRBJ2-5; abundance: NA; v_gene: TRBV7-2; CDR3aa: CASSLVAQETQYF; CDR3nt: TGTGCCAGCAGCTTAGTGGCGCAAGAGACCCAGTACTTC
d_gene: NA; j_gene: TRBJ2-3; abundance: NA; v_gene: TRBV9; CDR3aa: CASSVGGGPGPTDTQYF; CDR3nt: TGTGCCAGCAGCGTAGGGGGTGGCCCGGGCCCCACAGATACGCAGTATTTT
d_gene: NA; j_gene: TRBJ2-1; abundance: few; v_gene: TRBV27; CDR3aa: CASSLSGGTGGEQFF; CDR3nt: TGTGCCAGCAGTTTATCGGGGGGAACAGGCGGTGAGCAGTTCTTC
d_gene: TRBD2; j_gene: TRBJ2-3; abundance: once; v_gene: TRBV29-1; CDR3aa: CSVEEAGGADTQYF; CDR3nt: TGCAGCGTTGAAGAAGCGGGAGGGGCAGATACGCAGTATTTT
d_gene: TRBD1; j_gene: TRBJ2-7; abundance: NA; v_gene: TRBV28; CDR3aa: CASSKPGQGTYEQYF; CDR3nt: TGTGCCAGCAGTAAACCGGGACAGGGAACCTACGAGCAGTACTTC
d_gene: TRBD1; j_gene: TRBJ1-5; abundance: NA; v_gene: TRBV28; CDR3aa: CASSLGPGQGRQPQHF; CDR3nt: TGTGCCAGCAGTTTGGGACCGGGACAGGGCCGTCAGCCCCAGCATTTT
d_gene: TRBD2; j_gene: TRBJ2-7; abundance: NA; v_gene: TRBV19; CDR3aa: CAREPGLAAYEQYF; CDR3nt: TGTGCCAGGGAACCGGGACTAGCGGCCTACGAGCAGTACTTC
d_gene: NA; j_gene: TRBJ1-2; abundance: NA; v_gene: TRBV9; CDR3aa: CASSADPTGHGGYTF; CDR3nt: TGTGCCAGCAGCGCCGACCCTACAGGCCACGGTGGCTACACCTTC
d_gene: NA; j_gene: TRBJ1-2; abundance: NA; v_gene: TRBV19; CDR3aa: CASSPAGTGYTF; CDR3nt: TGTGCCAGTAGTCCCGCCGGCACTGGCTACACCTTC
d_gene: NA; j_gene: TRBJ2-4; abundance: NA; v_gene: TRBV20-1; CDR3aa: CSAGVTTKNIQYF; CDR3nt: TGCAGTGCTGGTGTTACGACCAAAAACATTCAGTACTTC
d_gene: NA; j_gene: TRBJ1-6; abundance: NA; v_gene: TRBV6-5; CDR3aa: CASSYSGSPLHF; CDR3nt: TGTGCCAGCAGTTACTCTGGGTCACCCCTCCACTTT
d_gene: NA; j_gene: TRBJ1-1; abundance: NA; v_gene: TRBV11-2; CDR3aa: CASSLGSDTEAFF; CDR3nt: TGTGCCAGCAGCTTAGGTTCCGACACTGAAGCTTTCTTT
d_gene: NA; j_gene: TRBJ1-2; abundance: NA; v_gene: TRBV30; CDR3aa: CAWSVGVTNYGYTF; CDR3nt: TGTGCCTGGAGTGTAGGGGTAACTAACTATGGCTACACCTTC
d_gene: TRBD1; j_gene: TRBJ2-1; abundance: NA; v_gene: TRBV28; CDR3aa: CASRGDRVYNEQFF; CDR3nt: TGTGCCAGCAGGGGGGACAGAGTCTACAATGAGCAGTTCTTC
d_gene: NA; j_gene: TRBJ1-5; abundance: NA; v_gene: TRBV6-1; CDR3aa: CASSERTGRGQPQHF; CDR3nt: TGTGCCAGCAGTGAGCGGACCGGGCGGGGTCAGCCCCAGCATTTT
d_gene: NA; j_gene: TRBJ1-5; abundance: NA; v_gene: TRBV15; CDR3aa: CATGFNQPQHF; CDR3nt: TGTGCCACAGGCTTCAATCAGCCCCAGCATTTT
d_gene: NA; j_gene: TRBJ2-2; abundance: NA; v_gene: TRBV7-2; CDR3aa: CASSLGSGFGHGGELFF; CDR3nt: TGTGCCAGCAGCTTAGGGTCTGGCTTCGGTCATGGCGGGGAGCTGTTTTTT
d_gene: NA; j_gene: TRBJ1-1; abundance: once; v_gene: TRBV2; CDR3aa: CASSPRAPGAFF; CDR3nt: TGTGCCAGCAGCCCCCGGGCCCCTGGGGCTTTCTTT
d_gene: TRBD1; j_gene: TRBJ2-1; abundance: NA; v_gene: TRBV5-1; CDR3aa: CASSFGTAYNEQFF; CDR3nt: TGCGCCAGCAGCTTTGGGACAGCCTACAATGAGCAGTTCTTC
d_gene: TRBD1; j_gene: TRBJ1-5; abundance: NA; v_gene: TRBV28; CDR3aa: CASSFGQAVYQPQHF; CDR3nt: TGTGCCAGCAGTTTTGGACAGGCGGTCTATCAGCCCCAGCATTTT
d_gene: NA; j_gene: TRBJ2-1; abundance: few; v_gene: TRBV19; CDR3aa: CASSNLAISYNEQFF; CDR3nt: TGTGCCAGTAGTAATCTAGCGATCTCCTACAATGAGCAGTTCTTC
d_gene: TRBD2; j_gene: TRBJ2-1; abundance: NA; v_gene: TRBV29-1; CDR3aa: CSVRLAGGGEQFF; CDR3nt: TGCAGCGTGAGACTAGCGGGAGGGGGTGAGCAGTTCTTC
d_gene: NA; j_gene: TRBJ2-7; abundance: NA; v_gene: TRBV7-3; CDR3aa: CASSPQGLEQYF; CDR3nt: TGTGCCAGCAGCCCGCAGGGTTTGGAGCAGTACTTC
d_gene: NA; j_gene: TRBJ1-1; abundance: NA; v_gene: TRBV5-5; CDR3aa: CASSLPGSTEAFF; CDR3nt: TGTGCCAGCAGCTTGCCTGGTAGCACTGAAGCTTTCTTT
d_gene: NA; j_gene: TRBJ1-1; abundance: NA; v_gene: TRBV3-1/TRBV3-2; CDR3aa: CASSQAEGGGKGTEAFF; CDR3nt: TGTGCCAGCAGCCAAGCGGAGGGGGGGGGCAAGGGCACTGAAGCTTTCTTT
d_gene: TRBD1; j_gene: TRBJ2-7; abundance: NA; v_gene: TRBV10-1; CDR3aa: CASSDGTGGYEQYF; CDR3nt: TGCGCCAGCAGTGATGGGACAGGGGGGTACGAGCAGTACTTC
d_gene: NA; j_gene: TRBJ2-3; abundance: few; v_gene: TRBV11-2; CDR3aa: CASSLRRGGTDTQYF; CDR3nt: TGTGCCAGCAGCTTACGGCGGGGTGGGACAGATACGCAGTATTTT
d_gene: NA; j_gene: TRBJ1-6; abundance: NA; v_gene: TRBV7-9; CDR3aa: CASSLGRVGFSNSPLHF; CDR3nt: TGTGCCAGCAGCTTAGGCAGGGTAGGGTTTTCCAATTCACCCCTCCACTTT
d_gene: NA; j_gene: TRBJ2-1; abundance: NA; v_gene: TRBV10-1; CDR3aa: CASSENIQSSGQFF; CDR3nt: TGCGCCAGCAGTGAGAACATCCAGTCGTCCGGGCAGTTCTTC
d_gene: NA; j_gene: TRBJ1-4; abundance: few; v_gene: TRBV20-1; CDR3aa: CSVRVGEKLFF; CDR3nt: TGCAGTGTCCGCGTCGGTGAAAAACTGTTTTTT
d_gene: NA; j_gene: TRBJ1-1; abundance: NA; v_gene: TRBV3-1/TRBV3-2; CDR3aa: CASHSQGLRRAFF; CDR3nt: TGTGCCAGCCACAGTCAGGGGCTCCGACGAGCTTTCTTT
d_gene: TRBD2; j_gene: TRBJ2-1; abundance: NA; v_gene: TRBV10-3; CDR3aa: CAISDTSGRSYNEQFF; CDR3nt: TGTGCCATCAGTGATACTAGCGGGAGATCCTACAATGAGCAGTTCTTC
d_gene: NA; j_gene: TRBJ1-2; abundance: NA; v_gene: TRBV28; CDR3aa: CASSSGGGESYYGYTF; CDR3nt: TGTGCCAGCAGTTCCGGAGGGGGAGAATCTTACTATGGCTACACCTTC
d_gene: NA; j_gene: TRBJ1-1; abundance: NA; v_gene: TRBV29-1; CDR3aa: CSVFHHTEAFF; CDR3nt: TGCAGCGTTTTCCACCACACTGAAGCTTTCTTT
d_gene: NA; j_gene: TRBJ1-1; abundance: NA; v_gene: TRBV18; CDR3aa: CASSRGRDTEAFF; CDR3nt: TGTGCCAGCTCACGGGGCAGGGACACTGAAGCTTTCTTT
d_gene: NA; j_gene: TRBJ1-2; abundance: NA; v_gene: TRBV3-1/TRBV3-2; CDR3aa: CASSQVGGYGYTF; CDR3nt: TGTGCCAGCAGCCAAGTGGGGGGGTATGGCTACACCTTC
d_gene: NA; j_gene: TRBJ1-3; abundance: NA; v_gene: TRBV4-1; CDR3aa: CASRGQGFGNTIYF; CDR3nt: TGCGCCAGCAGGGGCCAGGGGTTTGGAAACACCATATATTTT
d_gene: TRBD2; j_gene: TRBJ2-3; abundance: NA; v_gene: TRBV2; CDR3aa: CASSGEGLAGATSTDTQYF; CDR3nt: TGTGCCAGCAGCGGAGAAGGACTAGCGGGAGCCACCTCGACAGATACGCAGTATTTT